The 8 T cell receptor beta chains presented below share a single source sample, sequenced in a study of T cells in Graves' hyperthyroidism and ophthalmopathy. Regions amplified from RNA transcripts were the TCR beta CDR3 regions. Using the HTBI primer set, a first-round RT-PCR was run on the TCR CDR3. TCRdb called the multiplex PCR reads again in MiXCR, with one record for every CDR3 protein. In the table there are about 350,000 distinct CDR3 sequences, 15% to 20% of which are singletons. The sample comprised blood. These receptors were obtained from a woman aged 40 to 50 with Graves' ophthalmopathy.

There are many counts of this clonotype. The chain carries TRBV6-2 or TRBV6-3 and TRBJ2-7, with 10 bases that match TRBD2. The ends lost 6 bases at V and 1 base at J; junction bases unmatched: 6. CDR1 is MNHEY and CDR2 is SVGEGT in the germline V gene. The CDR3 consists of 15 residues. For the CDR3, the DNA is TGTGCCAGCAGCATCAAGGGACTAGCGTCCTACGAGCAGTACTTC. Amino acid sequence: CASSIKGLASYEQYF.

This clonotype was counted many times. The chain links TRBV7-9 to TRBJ1-1; D not certain. The V and J ends lost 5 bases and 1 base respectively, with 14 bases between them. The CDR3 consists of 15 residues. Germline values: CDR1 SEHNR, CDR2 FQNEAQ (reference sequence). CDR3 coding DNA: TGTGCCAGCAGCCCGGCGGGCAGAAAGAACACTGAAGCTTTCTTT. Translation gives CASSPAGRKNTEAFF.

This clonotype has a count of ten or more. The chain employs TRBV6-2 or TRBV6-3 and TRBJ2-5; 7 nucleotides agree with TRBD1. This CDR3 is 15 amino acids long. CDR1 and CDR2 (germline): MNHEY, SVGEGT. J gave up 0 bases and V 6 bases, and 7 bases lay outside the gene matches. CDR3 sequence: CASSSGTEYQETQYF. As DNA, the CDR3 is TGTGCCAGCAGCTCCGGGACAGAGTACCAAGAGACCCAGTACTTC.

This clonotype was seen at least ten times. V and J are TRBV15 and TRBJ1-2; possibly TRBD1 for D (5 bases). CDR3 length: 14 amino acids. The V end was cut by 1 base, the J end by 7 bases, with 13 bases between. CDR1 is LNHNV and CDR2 is YYDKDF in the germline V gene (reference sequence). CDR3: CATSRVRATAGYTF. In nucleotides, the CDR3 is TGTGCCACCAGCAGAGTCAGGGCTACCGCTGGCTACACCTTC.

This clonotype came up many times. This chain joins TRBV28 and TRBJ1-1, with a possible D match to TRBD1 (5 bases). V lost 6 bases to trimming and J lost 0 bases, with 8 bases between them. This CDR3 region has 13 residues. Germline lookup yields CDR1 MDHEN and CDR2 SYDVKM. The chain's CDR3 is CASSDSLNTEAFF. The CDR3 DNA reads as TGTGCCAGCAGCGACAGTCTGAACACTGAAGCTTTCTTT.

This rearrangement joins TRBV7-3 to TRBJ2-5; the match to TRBD2 covers 11 bases. From germline, CDR1 is SGHTA and CDR2 FQGTGA. The CDR3 length is 16 residues. V trimming: 5 bases; J trimming: 5 bases; junction bases outside the gene matches: 10. The CDR3 loop reads CASSPIAGGRVETQYF. CDR3 in DNA: TGTGCCAGCAGCCCCATAGCGGGGGGGAGAGTGGAGACCCAGTACTTC. Supplemented by reference TRBV7-3 and TRBJ2-5, the full variable domain reads GAGVSQTPSNKVTEKGKYVELRCDPISGHTALYWYRQSLGQGPEFLIYFQGTGAADDSGLPNDRFFAVRPEGSVSTLKIQRTERGDSAVYLCASSPIAGGRVETQYFGPGTRLLVL.

This clonotype was counted many times. V is TRBV6-1 and J is TRBJ2-5; D tentatively fits TRBD1 or TRBD2 (5 bases each). Per the germline V gene, CDR1 is MNHNS and CDR2 is SASEGT. This CDR3 is built from 16 residues. V dropped 1 base and J dropped 5 bases, with 17 bases sitting between them. The CDR3 DNA follows: TGTGCCAGCAGTGAAGTTCGAGGGGCCTCGGCGGAGACCCAGTACTTC. It codes for CASSEVRGASAETQYF.

This clonotype came up many times. V usage is TRBV6-2 or TRBV6-3 and J usage is TRBJ2-7; D may correspond to TRBD1 or TRBD2 (6 bases each). The CDR3 runs 12 residues. Germline V gene data show CDR1 as MNHEY and CDR2 as SVGEGT. V was pared by 7 bases and J by 7 bases, with 14 bases between. The CDR3 here is CASTHGGGEQYF. The CDR3 region has the DNA TGTGCCAGCACCCACGGAGGGGGTGAGCAGTACTTC.